The 5 T cell receptor beta chains in this list originate from one sample, sequenced in a study of control samples from healthy donors and cancer patients. Sequencing was performed with immunoSEQ multiplex PCR; in TCRdb, only in-frame clones are kept and a portion is missing. The sample includes tens of thousands of clones, about 88% of them seen just once. The sample comprised blood. Receptors originate from a woman aged 50 to 60 in good health.

The chain's CDR3 is CASSFYRAAGQDGNTIYF. The CDR3 region has the DNA TGTGCCAGTAGTTTCTATAGGGCAGCTGGACAGGATGGAAACACCATATATTTT. J is TRBJ1-3 and V is TRBV19, with TRBD1 identical over 7 bases. The CDR3 runs to 18 residues. From germline, CDR1 is LNHDA and CDR2 SQIVND (reference sequence). The V and J ends lost 5 bases and 3 bases, in that order; junction bases with no gene match: 16.

V gene TRBV7-2 combines with J gene TRBJ1-5; maybe TRBD1 (5 bases). The length of the CDR3 is 14 residues. Trimming shortened V by 3 bases and J by 3 bases, and 9 bases separated the two germline ends. The germline V gene encodes CDR1 SGHTA and CDR2 FQGNSA. The CDR3 bases are TGTGCCAGCAGCTTGACAGCTCCCAATCAGCCCCAGCATTTT. This gives the protein CASSLTAPNQPQHF. Full variable domain (rest looked up from reference TRBV7-2 and TRBJ1-5): GAGVSQSPSNKVTEKGKDVELRCDPISGHTALYWYRQSLGQGLEFLIYFQGNSAPDKSGLPSDRFSAERTGGSVSTLTIQRTQQEDSAVYLCASSLTAPNQPQHFGDGTRLSIL.

This clone was counted between two and nine times. The CDR3 here is CASSVLQGAQPQHF. CDR3 in DNA: TGTGCCAGCAGTGTTCTACAGGGGGCCCAGCCCCAGCATTTT. The V and J genes are TRBV2 and TRBJ1-5; 9 bases fit TRBD1. Germline CDR1 SNHLY, CDR2 FYNNEI. V lost 4 bases, J lost 7 bases, and 5 bases stayed unmatched. The CDR3 has 14 amino acids.

The J gene is TRBJ1-5, the V gene TRBV6-6, with unresolved D. Deletions cut 7 bases from V and 4 bases from J, with 14 bases between. This CDR3 region has 14 residues. CDR1 and CDR2 from the germline V gene are MNHNY and SVGAGI (reference sequence). CDR3 residues: CASMARVGNQPQHF. The CDR3 coding sequence is TGTGCCAGCATGGCAAGGGTCGGGAATCAGCCCCAGCATTTT.

The CDR3 here is CASSRETQGAFF. CDR3 DNA: TGTGCCAGCAGTCGGGAGACCCAAGGAGCTTTCTTT. V is TRBV7-2 and J is TRBJ1-1; D is uncertain. Germline V lookup: CDR1 SGHTA, CDR2 FQGNSA. The V gene lost 6 bases and the J gene lost 10 bases, with 15 bases spanning the gap. The CDR3 contains 12 residues. The entire variable domain, with the rest obtained from reference TRBV7-2 and TRBJ1-1, is as follows: GAGVSQSPSNKVTEKGKDVELRCDPISGHTALYWYRQSLGQGLEFLIYFQGNSAPDKSGLPSDRFSAERTGGSVSTLTIQRTQQEDSAVYLCASSRETQGAFFGQGTRLTVV.